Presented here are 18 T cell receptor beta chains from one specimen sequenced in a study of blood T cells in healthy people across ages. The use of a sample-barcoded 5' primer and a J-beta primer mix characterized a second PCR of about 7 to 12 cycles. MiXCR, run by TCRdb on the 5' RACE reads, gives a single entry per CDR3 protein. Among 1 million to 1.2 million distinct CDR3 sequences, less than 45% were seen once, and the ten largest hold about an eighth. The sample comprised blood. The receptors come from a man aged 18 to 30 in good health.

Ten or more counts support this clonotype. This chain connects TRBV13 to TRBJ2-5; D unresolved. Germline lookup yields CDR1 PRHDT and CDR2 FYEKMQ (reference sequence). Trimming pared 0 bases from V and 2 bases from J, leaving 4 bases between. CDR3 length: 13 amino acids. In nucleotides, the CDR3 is TGTGCCAGCAGCTTAGGTCGGCAAGAGACCCAGTACTTC. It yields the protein CASSLGRQETQYF.

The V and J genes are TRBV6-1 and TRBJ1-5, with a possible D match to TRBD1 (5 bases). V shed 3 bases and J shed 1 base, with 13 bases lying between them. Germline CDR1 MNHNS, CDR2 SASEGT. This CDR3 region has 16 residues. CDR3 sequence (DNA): TGTGCCAGCAGTGAGGGACTCCAGGGCAGCAATCAGCCCCAGCATTTT. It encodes CASSEGLQGSNQPQHF.

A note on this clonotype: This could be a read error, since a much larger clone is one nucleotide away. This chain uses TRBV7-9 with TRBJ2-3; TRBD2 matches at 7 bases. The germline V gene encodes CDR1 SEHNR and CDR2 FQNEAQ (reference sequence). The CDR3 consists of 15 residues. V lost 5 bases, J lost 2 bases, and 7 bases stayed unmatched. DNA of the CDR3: TGTGCCAGCAGCCTCCGAGCGGGGCACACAGATACGCAGTATTTT. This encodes CASSLRAGHTDTQYF.

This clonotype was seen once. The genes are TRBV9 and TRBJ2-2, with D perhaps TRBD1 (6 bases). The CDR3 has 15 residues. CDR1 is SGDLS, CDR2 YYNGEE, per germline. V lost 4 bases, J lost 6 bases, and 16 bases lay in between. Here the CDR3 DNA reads TGTGCCAGCAGCCCATTCCAGACAGGTTCCGGGGAGCTGTTTTTT. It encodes CASSPFQTGSGELFF.

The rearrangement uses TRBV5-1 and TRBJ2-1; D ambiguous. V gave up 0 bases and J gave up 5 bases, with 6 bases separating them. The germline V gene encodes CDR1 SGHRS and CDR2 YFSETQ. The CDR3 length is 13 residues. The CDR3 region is CASSLAQHNEQFF. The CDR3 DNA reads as TGCGCCAGCAGCTTGGCTCAGCACAATGAGCAGTTCTTC. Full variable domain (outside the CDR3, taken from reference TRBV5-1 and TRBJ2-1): KAGVTQTPRYLIKTRGQQVTLSCSPISGHRSVSWYQQTPGQGLQFLFEYFSETQRNKGNFPGRFSGRQFSNSRSEMNVSTLELGDSALYLCASSLAQHNEQFFGPGTRLTVL.

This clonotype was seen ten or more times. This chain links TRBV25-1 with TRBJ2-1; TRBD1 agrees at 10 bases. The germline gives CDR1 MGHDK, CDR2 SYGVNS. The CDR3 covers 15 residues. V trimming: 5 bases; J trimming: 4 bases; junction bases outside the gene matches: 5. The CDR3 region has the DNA TGTGCCAGCAGTAGGGACAGGGGAGGGTACAATGAGCAGTTCTTC. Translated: CASSRDRGGYNEQFF.

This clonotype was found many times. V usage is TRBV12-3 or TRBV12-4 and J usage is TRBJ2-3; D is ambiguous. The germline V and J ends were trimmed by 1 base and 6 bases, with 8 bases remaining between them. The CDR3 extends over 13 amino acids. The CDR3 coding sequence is TGTGCCAGCAGTTTAGGTGCGGCGGATACGCAGTATTTT. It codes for CASSLGAADTQYF.

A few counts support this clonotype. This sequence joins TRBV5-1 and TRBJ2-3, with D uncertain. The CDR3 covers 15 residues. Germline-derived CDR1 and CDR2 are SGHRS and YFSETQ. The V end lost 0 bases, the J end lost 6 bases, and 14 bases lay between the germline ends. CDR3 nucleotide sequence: TGCGCCAGCAGCTTGGAGCAGGCCGGTCGGGATACGCAGTATTTT. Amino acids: CASSLEQAGRDTQYF.

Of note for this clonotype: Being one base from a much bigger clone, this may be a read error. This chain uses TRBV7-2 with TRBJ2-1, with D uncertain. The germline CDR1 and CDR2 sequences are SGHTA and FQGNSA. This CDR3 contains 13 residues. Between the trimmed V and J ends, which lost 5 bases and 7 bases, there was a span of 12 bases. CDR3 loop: CASSVDLRNEQFF. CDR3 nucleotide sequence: TGTGCCAGCAGCGTAGACCTTAGGAATGAGCAGTTCTTC.

The CDR3 bases are TGTGCCAGCAGCAGATTGGGGGGCCCTAGCTCCTACAATGAGCAGTACTTC. It specifies CASSRLGGPSSYNEQYF. V usage is TRBV6-1 and J usage is TRBJ2-1; D may correspond to TRBD1 or TRBD2 (6 bases each). The J call may be wrong; the DNA end is better matched by TRBJ2-7. Germline CDR1 MNHNS, CDR2 SASEGT. The CDR3 is 17 amino acids.

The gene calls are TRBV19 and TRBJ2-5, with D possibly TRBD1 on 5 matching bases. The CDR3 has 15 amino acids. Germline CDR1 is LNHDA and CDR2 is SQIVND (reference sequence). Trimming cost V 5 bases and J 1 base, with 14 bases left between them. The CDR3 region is CASSSNQGFQETQYF. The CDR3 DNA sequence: TGTGCCAGTAGTTCTAACCAGGGATTCCAAGAGACCCAGTACTTC.

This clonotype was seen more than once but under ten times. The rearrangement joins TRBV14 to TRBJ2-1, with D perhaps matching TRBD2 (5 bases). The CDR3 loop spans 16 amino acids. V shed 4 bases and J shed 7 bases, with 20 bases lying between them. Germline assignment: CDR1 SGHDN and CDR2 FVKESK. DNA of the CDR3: TGTGCCAGCAGCCTATTAACCCCGGTTCGGGGTAATGAGCAGTTCTTC. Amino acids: CASSLLTPVRGNEQFF.

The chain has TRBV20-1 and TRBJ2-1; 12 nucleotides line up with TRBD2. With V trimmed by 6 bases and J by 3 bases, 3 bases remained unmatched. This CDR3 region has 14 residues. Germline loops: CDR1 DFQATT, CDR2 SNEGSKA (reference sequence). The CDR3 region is CSALLAGGYNEQFF. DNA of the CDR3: TGCAGTGCGTTACTAGCGGGGGGCTACAATGAGCAGTTCTTC.

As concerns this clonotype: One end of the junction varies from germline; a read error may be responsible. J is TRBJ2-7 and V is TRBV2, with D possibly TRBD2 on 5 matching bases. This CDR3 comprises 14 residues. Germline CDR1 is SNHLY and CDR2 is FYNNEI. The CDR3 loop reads CTSRAGIRPYEQYF. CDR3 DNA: TGTACCAGCAGAGCCGGGATCCGCCCCTACGAGCAGTACTTC.

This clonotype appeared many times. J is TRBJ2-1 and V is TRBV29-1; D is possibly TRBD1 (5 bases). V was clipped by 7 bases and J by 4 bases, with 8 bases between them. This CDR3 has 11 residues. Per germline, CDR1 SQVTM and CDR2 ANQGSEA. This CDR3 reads CSARQYNEQFF. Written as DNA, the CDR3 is TGCAGCGCCCGACAGTACAATGAGCAGTTCTTC.

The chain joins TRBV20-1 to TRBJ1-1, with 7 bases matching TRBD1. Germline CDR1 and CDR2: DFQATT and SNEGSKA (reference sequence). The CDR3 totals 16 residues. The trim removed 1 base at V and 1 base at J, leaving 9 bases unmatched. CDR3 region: CSARGPSQGRNTEAFF. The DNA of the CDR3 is TGCAGTGCTAGAGGACCTTCACAGGGGCGGAACACTGAAGCTTTCTTT.

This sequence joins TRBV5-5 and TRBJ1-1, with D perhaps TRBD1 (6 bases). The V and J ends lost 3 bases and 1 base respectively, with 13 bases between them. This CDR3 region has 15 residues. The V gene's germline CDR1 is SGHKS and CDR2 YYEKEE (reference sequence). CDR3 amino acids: CASSSGHSRNTEAFF. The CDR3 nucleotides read TGTGCCAGCAGCTCGGGACACTCGCGGAACACTGAAGCTTTCTTT.

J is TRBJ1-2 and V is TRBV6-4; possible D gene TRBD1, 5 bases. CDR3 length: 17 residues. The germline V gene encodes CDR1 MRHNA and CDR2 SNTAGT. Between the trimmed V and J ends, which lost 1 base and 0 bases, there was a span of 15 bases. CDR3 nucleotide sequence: TGTGCCAGCAGTGACTGGGGCAGATTGACCTCTAACTATGGCTACACCTTC. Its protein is CASSDWGRLTSNYGYTF.